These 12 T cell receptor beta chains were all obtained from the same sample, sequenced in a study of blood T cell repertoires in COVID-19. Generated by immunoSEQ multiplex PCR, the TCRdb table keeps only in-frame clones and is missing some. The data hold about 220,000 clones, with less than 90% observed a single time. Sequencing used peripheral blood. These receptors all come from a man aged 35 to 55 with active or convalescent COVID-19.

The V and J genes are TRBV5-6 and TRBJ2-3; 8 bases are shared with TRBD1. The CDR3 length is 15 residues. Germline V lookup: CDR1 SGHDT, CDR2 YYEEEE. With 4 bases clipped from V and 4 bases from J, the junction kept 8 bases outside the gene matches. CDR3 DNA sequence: TGTGCCAGCAGCCCCGGGACAGGAGGGGCAGATACGCAGTATTTT. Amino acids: CASSPGTGGADTQYF.

CDR3 amino acids: CAISSKDRQGATGYTF. CDR3 bases: TGTGCCATCAGTTCCAAGGATCGACAGGGGGCAACTGGCTACACCTTC. The chain recombines TRBV10-3 with TRBJ1-2; 10 nucleotides agree with TRBD1. This CDR3 contains 16 residues. Losses at the gene ends were 5 bases for V and 7 bases for J; bases not matched to a gene: 13. Germline-derived CDR1 and CDR2 are ENHRY and SYGVKD.

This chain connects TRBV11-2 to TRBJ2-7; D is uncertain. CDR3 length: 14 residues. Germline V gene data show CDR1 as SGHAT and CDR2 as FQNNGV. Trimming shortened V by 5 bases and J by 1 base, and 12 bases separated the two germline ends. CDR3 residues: CASSHDSGSYEQYF. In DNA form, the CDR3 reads TGTGCCAGCAGCCACGACTCGGGTTCCTACGAGCAGTACTTC.

This CDR3 reads CASSLQDQETQYF. The CDR3 DNA reads TGTGCCAGCAGCTTACAGGATCAAGAGACCCAGTACTTC. This rearrangement joins TRBV5-4 to TRBJ2-5; D possibly corresponds to TRBD1 (5 bases). Germline loops: CDR1 SGHNT, CDR2 YYREEE (reference sequence). V lost 2 bases and J lost 2, with 7 bases in between. The length of the CDR3 is 13 residues.

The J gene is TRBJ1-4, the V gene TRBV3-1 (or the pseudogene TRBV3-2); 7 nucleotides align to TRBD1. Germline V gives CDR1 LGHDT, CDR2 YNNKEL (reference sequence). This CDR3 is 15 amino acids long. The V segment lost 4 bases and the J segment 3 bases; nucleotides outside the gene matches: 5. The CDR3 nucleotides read TGTGCCAGCAGCCCAGGGGGGATGCCTAATGAAAAACTGTTTTTT. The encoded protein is CASSPGGMPNEKLFF.

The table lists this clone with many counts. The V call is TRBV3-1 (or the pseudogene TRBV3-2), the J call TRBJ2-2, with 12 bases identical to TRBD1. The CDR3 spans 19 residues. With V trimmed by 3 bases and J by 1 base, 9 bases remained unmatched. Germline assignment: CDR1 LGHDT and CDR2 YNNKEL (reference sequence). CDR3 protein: CASSQGTGGFRLNTGELFF. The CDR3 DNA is TGTGCCAGCAGCCAGGGGACAGGGGGCTTTAGACTGAACACCGGGGAGCTGTTTTTT.

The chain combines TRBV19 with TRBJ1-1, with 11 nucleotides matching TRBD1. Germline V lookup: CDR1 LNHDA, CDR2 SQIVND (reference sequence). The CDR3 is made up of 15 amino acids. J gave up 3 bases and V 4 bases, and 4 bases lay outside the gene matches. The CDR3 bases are TGTGCCAGTAGTAGAGGGGGACAGGGGGACACTGAAGCTTTCTTT. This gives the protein CASSRGGQGDTEAFF.

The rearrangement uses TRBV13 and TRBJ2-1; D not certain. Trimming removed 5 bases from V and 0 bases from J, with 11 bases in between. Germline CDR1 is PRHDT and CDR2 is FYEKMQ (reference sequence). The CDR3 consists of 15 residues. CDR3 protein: CASSPDLSSYNEQFF. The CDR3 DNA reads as TGTGCCAGCAGCCCAGACTTGAGCTCCTACAATGAGCAGTTCTTC.

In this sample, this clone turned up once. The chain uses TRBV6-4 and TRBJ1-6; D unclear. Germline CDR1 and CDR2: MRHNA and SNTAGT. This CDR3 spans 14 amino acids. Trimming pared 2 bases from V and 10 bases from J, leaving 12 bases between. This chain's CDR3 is CASSDQEGSSPLHF. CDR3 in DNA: TGTGCCAGCAGTGACCAGGAAGGGAGCTCACCCCTCCACTTT.

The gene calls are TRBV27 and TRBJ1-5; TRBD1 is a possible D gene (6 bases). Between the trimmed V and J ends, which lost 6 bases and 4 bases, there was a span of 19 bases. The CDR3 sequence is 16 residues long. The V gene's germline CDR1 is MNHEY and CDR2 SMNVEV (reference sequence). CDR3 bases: TGTGCCAGCAGCCCTGAGGGGGGGCGTCTTAATCAGCCCCAGCATTTT. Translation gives CASSPEGGRLNQPQHF.

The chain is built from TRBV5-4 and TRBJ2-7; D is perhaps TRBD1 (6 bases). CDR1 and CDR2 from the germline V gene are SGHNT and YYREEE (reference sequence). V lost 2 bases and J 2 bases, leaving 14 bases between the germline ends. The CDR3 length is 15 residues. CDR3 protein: CASSFSRQVTYEQYF. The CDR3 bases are TGTGCCAGCAGCTTTTCCCGACAGGTTACCTACGAGCAGTACTTC.

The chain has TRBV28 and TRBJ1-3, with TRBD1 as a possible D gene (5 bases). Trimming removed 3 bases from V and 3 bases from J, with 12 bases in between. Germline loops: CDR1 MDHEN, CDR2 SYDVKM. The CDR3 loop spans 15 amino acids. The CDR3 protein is CASSFSGGGGNTIYF. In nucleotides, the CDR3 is TGTGCCAGCAGTTTCTCTGGGGGAGGTGGAAACACCATATATTTT.